This TCR beta chain appears in the sequencing data of a study of T-cell reconstitution after alpha-beta-depleted transplantation in children. Study-level findings and limits: The study reportedly traced alpha-beta T cells about two months after transplant to several hundred expanded graft clones. From surviving recipient T cells and thymic progenitors came the high day-60 TCRbeta diversity observed in some patients. Hyperexpanded clones declined; after one year, newly produced T cells mostly supplied diversity.

Losses at the gene ends were 3 bases for V and 3 bases for J; bases not matched to a gene: 6. This CDR3 comprises 15 residues. CDR1 and CDR2 (germline): SGHAT, FQNNGV. This clonotype was seen many times. Its antigen is undetermined. Unique molecular identifiers tagged the TCRbeta library. TCRdb called the PCR reads again in MiXCR, with one record for every CDR3 protein. The sample includes hundreds of thousands of distinct CDR3 sequences, 16% of them seen just once. The receptor comes from a male patient between 5 and 17 years old who had a stem cell transplant for acute lymphoblastic leukemia, so the T cells may come from the graft donor. The chain employs TRBV11-2 and TRBJ1-1, with 8 nucleotides matching TRBD1. Source: PBMCs, mostly from graft donor cells, taken 360 days after TCRalphabeta/CD19-depleted stem cell transplant. The CDR3 spells CASSFVAGGDTEAFF. The CDR3 DNA sequence: TGTGCCAGCAGCTTCGTAGCAGGGGGCGACACTGAAGCTTTCTTT.